This TCR beta chain was captured in a study of blood T cell repertoires in COVID-19. Turning to the study itself: Samples came from the United States, Italy and Spain, spanning acute and convalescent COVID-19. Sample material is recorded as cDNA or gDNA derived from T cells, B-cell-depleted T cells, or PBMCs.

Source study methods: Nucleated cell counts were estimated from reference gene primer amplification. Profiling relied on immunoSEQ multiplex PCR, and the TCRdb table lists in-frame clones only, not all of them. For V, J and clone size, that table is used; D and trimming come from the DNA. The sample has roughly 140,000 clones, about 80% seen once; the top ten hold approximately 8%. In germline, CDR1 is MNHEY, CDR2 SVGEGT. The CDR3 has 14 amino acids. The V gene end was trimmed by 0 bases and the J gene end by 4 bases; junction bases not matched to a gene: 3. The chain couples TRBV6-2 or TRBV6-3 to TRBJ2-7; 7 bases align to TRBD1. Sequencing was performed on peripheral blood. The TCR originated in a human donor in a cohort sampled during active COVID-19. The CDR3 loop reads CASSYSRGQYEQYF. CDR3 nucleotides: TGTGCCAGCAGTTACTCCCGGGGACAGTACGAGCAGTACTTC.